This TCR beta chain was identified in a study of preoperative IRX-2 immunotherapy in early breast cancer. The treatment was: preoperative locoregional IRX-2 cytokine immunotherapy. Preoperative locoregional IRX-2 cytokine immunotherapy was tested in the phase Ib source study. Here immunoSEQ multiplex PCR was the method, and the copy in TCRdb shows in-frame clones only, minus some. The table records under 25,000 clones, 85% to 95% of them present only once. The CDR3 runs to 15 residues. With 2 bases removed from V and 5 bases from J, the gap between germline ends came to 13 bases. The chain joins TRBV5-3 to TRBJ1-4; D remains ambiguous. TRBV5-3 is labeled an ORF, and its function is uncertain. The receptor was derived from a human donor with breast cancer. The sequenced sample was tumor tissue, obtained after IRX-2 immunotherapy. CDR3 sequence: CARSLGWDSNEKLFF. The CDR3 DNA sequence: TGTGCCAGAAGCTTAGGCTGGGATTCCAATGAAAAACTGTTTTTT.